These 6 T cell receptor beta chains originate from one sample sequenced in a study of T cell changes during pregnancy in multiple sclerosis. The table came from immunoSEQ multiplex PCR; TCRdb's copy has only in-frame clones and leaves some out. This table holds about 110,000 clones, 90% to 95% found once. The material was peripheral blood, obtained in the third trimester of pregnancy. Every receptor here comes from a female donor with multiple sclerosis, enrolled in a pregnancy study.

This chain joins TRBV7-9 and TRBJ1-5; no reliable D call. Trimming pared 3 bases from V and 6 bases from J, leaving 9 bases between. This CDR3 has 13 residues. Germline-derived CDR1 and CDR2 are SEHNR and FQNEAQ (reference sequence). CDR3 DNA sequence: TGTGCCAGCAGCTTCGGAGTAGGTCAGCCCCAGCATTTT. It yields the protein CASSFGVGQPQHF. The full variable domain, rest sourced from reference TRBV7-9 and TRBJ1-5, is DTGVSQNPRHKITKRGQNVTFRCDPISEHNRLYWYRQTLGQGPEFLTYFQNEAQLEKSRLLSDRFSAERPKGSFSTLEIQRTEQGDSAMYLCASSFGVGQPQHFGDGTRLSIL.

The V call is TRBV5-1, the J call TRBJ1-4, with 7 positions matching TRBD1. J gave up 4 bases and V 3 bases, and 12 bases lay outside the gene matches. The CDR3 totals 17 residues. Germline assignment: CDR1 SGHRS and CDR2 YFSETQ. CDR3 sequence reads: CASSSETLGGFNEKLFF. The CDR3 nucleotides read TGCGCCAGCAGCTCCGAGACCTTAGGGGGCTTTAATGAAAAACTGTTTTTT.

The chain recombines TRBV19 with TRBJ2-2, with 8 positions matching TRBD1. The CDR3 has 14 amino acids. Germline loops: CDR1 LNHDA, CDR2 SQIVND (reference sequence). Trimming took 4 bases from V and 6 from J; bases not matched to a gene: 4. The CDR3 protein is CASSTDRAAGELFF. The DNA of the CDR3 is TGTGCCAGTAGTACGGACAGGGCGGCCGGGGAGCTGTTTTTT.

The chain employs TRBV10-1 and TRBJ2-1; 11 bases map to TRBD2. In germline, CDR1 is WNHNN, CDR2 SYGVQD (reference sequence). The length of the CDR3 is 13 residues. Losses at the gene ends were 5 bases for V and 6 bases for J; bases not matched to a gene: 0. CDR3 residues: CASSTSGSNEQFF. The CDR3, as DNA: TGCGCCAGCAGTACTAGCGGGAGCAATGAGCAGTTCTTC.

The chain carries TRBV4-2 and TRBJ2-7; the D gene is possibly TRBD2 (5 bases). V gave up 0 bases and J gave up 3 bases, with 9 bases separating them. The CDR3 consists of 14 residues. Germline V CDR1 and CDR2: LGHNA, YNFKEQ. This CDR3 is CASSQDQRSYEQYF. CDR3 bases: TGTGCCAGCAGCCAAGATCAGCGGAGCTACGAGCAGTACTTC.

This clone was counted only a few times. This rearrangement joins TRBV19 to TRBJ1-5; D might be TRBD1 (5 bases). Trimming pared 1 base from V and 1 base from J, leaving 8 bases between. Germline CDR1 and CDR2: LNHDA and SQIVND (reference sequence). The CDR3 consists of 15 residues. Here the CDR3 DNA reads TGTGCCAGTAGTATAGGAGGACACAGCAATCAGCCCCAGCATTTT. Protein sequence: CASSIGGHSNQPQHF.